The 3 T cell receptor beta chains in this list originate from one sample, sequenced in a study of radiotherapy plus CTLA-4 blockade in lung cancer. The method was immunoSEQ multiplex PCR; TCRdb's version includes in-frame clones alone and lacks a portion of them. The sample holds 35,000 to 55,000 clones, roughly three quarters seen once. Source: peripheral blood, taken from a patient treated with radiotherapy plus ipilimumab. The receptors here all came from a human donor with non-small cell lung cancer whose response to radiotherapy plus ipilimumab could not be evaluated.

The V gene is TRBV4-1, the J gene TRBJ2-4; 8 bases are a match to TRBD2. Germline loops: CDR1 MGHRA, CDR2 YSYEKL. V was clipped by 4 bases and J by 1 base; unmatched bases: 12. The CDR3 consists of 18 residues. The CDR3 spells CASSPQGAGGGAKNIQYF. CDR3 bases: TGCGCCAGCAGCCCTCAAGGGGCGGGAGGAGGGGCCAAAAACATTCAGTACTTC.

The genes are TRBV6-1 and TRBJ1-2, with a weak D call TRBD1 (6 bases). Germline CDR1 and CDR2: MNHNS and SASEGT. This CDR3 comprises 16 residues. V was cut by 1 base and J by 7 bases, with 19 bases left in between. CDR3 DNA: TGTGCCAGCAGTGAAGGCTCGCCAGGGGAGCTTGGTGGCTACACCTTC. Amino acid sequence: CASSEGSPGELGGYTF.

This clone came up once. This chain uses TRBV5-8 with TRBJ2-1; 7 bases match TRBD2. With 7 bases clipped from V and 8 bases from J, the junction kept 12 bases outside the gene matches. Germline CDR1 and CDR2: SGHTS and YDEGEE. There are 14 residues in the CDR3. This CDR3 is CASSTGGRGYEQFF. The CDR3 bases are TGTGCCAGCTCCACTGGGGGGAGGGGATATGAGCAGTTCTTC. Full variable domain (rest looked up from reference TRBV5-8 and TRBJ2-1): EAGVTQSPTHLIKTRGQQATLRCSPISGHTSVYWYQQALGLGLQFLLWYDEGEERNRGNFPPRFSGRQFPNYSSELNVNALELEDSALYLCASSTGGRGYEQFFGPGTRLTVL.